A selection of T cell receptor beta chains follows, all from one sample in a study of T-cell memory formation after mild COVID-19. TCRdb redid the calling of the 5' RACE reads with MiXCR, one entry per CDR3 protein. This table holds around 510,000 distinct CDR3 sequences, 20% to 25% found once. Sequencing was performed on PBMCs or a T cell subset sorted from them (not recorded which). The receptors derive from an adult woman who had mild COVID-19 (a few samples of this study predate the infection). Cell type and time point are not known. Each CDR3 is given with its conserved first and last residue. D genes are given only for firm matches. Clone size is shown for a subset of rows, as once, few, many or a class of expanded clone.

d_call,v_call,clone_size,j_call,cdr3_aa,cdr3_nt
NA,TRBV29-1,NA,TRBJ1-3,CSVEASSSGNTIYF,TGCAGCGTTGAAGCAAGCAGCTCTGGAAACACCATATATTTT
NA,TRBV29-1,few,TRBJ2-3,CSVLEKNTDTQYF,TGCAGCGTTCTCGAGAAGAACACAGATACGCAGTATTTT
NA,TRBV5-6,NA,TRBJ1-2,CASTRGGGYTF,TGTGCCAGCACCAGAGGAGGTGGCTACACCTTC
NA,TRBV29-1,few,TRBJ2-2,CSVAQKYTGELFF,TGCAGCGTTGCTCAAAAATACACCGGGGAGCTGTTTTTT
NA,TRBV10-3,NA,TRBJ1-1,CAIGVSNTEAFF,TGTGCCATCGGCGTCTCGAACACTGAAGCTTTCTTT
NA,TRBV11-2,few,TRBJ2-1,CASSHGVTEQFF,TGTGCCAGCAGCCACGGGGTTACTGAGCAGTTCTTC
TRBD1,TRBV5-1,NA,TRBJ2-5,CASSSGTAEVQETQYF,TGCGCCAGCAGCTCAGGGACAGCTGAGGTTCAAGAGACCCAGTACTTC
TRBD2,TRBV7-3,few,TRBJ2-3,CASSLTLAGPQYF,TGTGCCAGCAGCCTCACCCTAGCGGGGCCGCAGTATTTT
TRBD2,TRBV27,NA,TRBJ2-2,CASSLEREDRSGELFF,TGTGCCAGCAGTTTGGAACGGGAGGATAGGTCCGGGGAGCTGTTTTTT
NA,TRBV5-1,many,TRBJ2-1,CASSLDRGRNEQFF,TGCGCCAGCAGCTTGGACCGAGGACGCAATGAGCAGTTCTTC
TRBD2,TRBV2,few,TRBJ2-1,CASDFLAGNEQFF,TGTGCCAGCGATTTCCTAGCGGGCAATGAGCAGTTCTTC
NA,TRBV2,NA,TRBJ1-1,CASKQYRDRTEAFF,TGTGCCAGTAAACAATACAGGGATAGGACTGAAGCTTTCTTT
NA,TRBV7-3,NA,TRBJ1-3,CASGPQLPAGRRSGNTIYF,TGTGCCAGCGGCCCACAGCTCCCGGCGGGACGGCGCTCTGGAAACACCATATATTTT
NA,TRBV6-2/TRBV6-3,few,TRBJ1-6,CAGGTNSPLHF,TGTGCCGGGGGGACCAATTCACCCCTCCACTTT
NA,TRBV7-3,few,TRBJ2-1,CASSYTGSSYNEQFF,TGTGCCAGCAGCTACACAGGGTCCTCCTACAATGAGCAGTTCTTC
TRBD1,TRBV5-4,NA,TRBJ1-2,CASSLDRGGRDYTF,TGTGCCAGCAGCTTGGACAGGGGCGGCCGGGACTACACCTTC
NA,TRBV2,NA,TRBJ2-7,CASSVVRVYEQYF,TGTGCCAGCAGCGTTGTTAGGGTCTACGAGCAGTACTTC
TRBD2,TRBV7-6,NA,TRBJ2-3,CASSPMTSGKDTQYF,TGTGCCAGCAGCCCCATGACTAGCGGGAAAGATACGCAGTATTTT
TRBD1,TRBV20-1,few,TRBJ2-2,CSARDRDSWANTGELFF,TGCAGTGCTAGGGACAGGGACAGTTGGGCGAACACCGGGGAGCTGTTTTTT
NA,TRBV29-1,NA,TRBJ2-1,CSVEKGALGNEQFF,TGCAGCGTTGAGAAAGGGGCTTTAGGCAATGAGCAGTTCTTC
TRBD2,TRBV29-1,NA,TRBJ2-1,CSVEASGRWNEQFF,TGCAGCGTTGAGGCTAGCGGGAGGTGGAATGAGCAGTTCTTC
NA,TRBV4-1,NA,TRBJ2-7,CASSQEVQGTYEQYF,TGCGCCAGCAGCCAAGAGGTCCAGGGTACCTACGAGCAGTACTTC
NA,TRBV29-1,NA,TRBJ1-1,CSVSGPPEAFF,TGCAGCGTCTCCGGCCCACCTGAAGCTTTCTTT
TRBD1,TRBV5-1,once,TRBJ1-1,CASSSGQGGSTEAFF,TGCGCCAGCAGCTCGGGACAGGGAGGAAGTACTGAAGCTTTCTTT
NA,TRBV30,NA,TRBJ1-2,CAWRDSGGYGYTF,TGTGCCTGGAGGGACAGTGGGGGCTATGGCTACACCTTC
NA,TRBV3-1,NA,TRBJ2-7,CASSQGGNTYEQYF,TGTGCCAGCAGCCAAGGTGGGAACACCTACGAGCAGTACTTC
TRBD1,TRBV10-3,few,TRBJ2-7,CAISGTGISYEQYF,TGTGCCATCAGTGGGACAGGGATATCCTACGAGCAGTACTTC
NA,TRBV20-1,few,TRBJ1-5,CSARDRGVGQPQHF,TGCAGTGCTAGAGATCGTGGGGTTGGGCAGCCCCAGCATTTT
NA,TRBV12-3/TRBV12-4,NA,TRBJ1-2,CASSASTVLGGYTF,TGTGCCAGCAGTGCATCGACAGTCCTCGGAGGCTACACCTTC
NA,TRBV7-8,NA,TRBJ2-1,CASSPRWGSSYNEQFF,TGTGCCAGCAGCCCCAGATGGGGCAGCTCCTACAATGAGCAGTTCTTC
NA,TRBV5-1,few,TRBJ2-1,CASSPFRDDEQFF,TGCGCCAGCAGCCCCTTCCGGGACGATGAGCAGTTCTTC
TRBD2,TRBV5-5,NA,TRBJ2-3,CASSLDGTSGLITDTQYF,TGTGCCAGCAGCTTGGACGGGACTAGCGGGTTAATCACAGATACGCAGTATTTT
TRBD1,TRBV13,NA,TRBJ2-7,CASSALRQGDDEQYF,TGTGCCAGCAGCGCGCTCCGACAGGGAGATGACGAGCAGTACTTC
NA,TRBV7-2,NA,TRBJ1-1,CASSNRVLGTEAFF,TGTGCCAGCAGCAATCGGGTATTAGGCACTGAAGCTTTCTTT
TRBD2,TRBV7-9,NA,TRBJ2-1,CASSSLAVTYNEQFF,TGTGCCAGCAGCTCCCTAGCGGTTACCTACAATGAGCAGTTCTTC
NA,TRBV30,few,TRBJ1-6,CARSSDVHDNSPLHF,TGCGCCCGGAGTTCCGACGTACACGATAATTCACCCCTCCACTTT
NA,TRBV6-6,few,TRBJ2-2,CASSGGGAYTGELFF,TGTGCCAGCAGTGGCGGCGGGGCTTACACCGGGGAGCTGTTTTTT
NA,TRBV5-1,few,TRBJ2-3,CASSLVLRPTDTQYF,TGCGCCAGCAGCTTGGTCCTACGTCCCACAGATACGCAGTATTTT
TRBD1,TRBV24-1,NA,TRBJ1-2,CATSDMDRDGYTF,TGTGCCACCAGTGATATGGACAGGGATGGCTACACCTTC
NA,TRBV5-1,few,TRBJ1-3,CASSLDLNTIYF,TGCGCCAGCAGCTTGGACCTCAACACCATATATTTT
NA,TRBV20-1,NA,TRBJ2-3,CSARDRGRSDTQYF,TGCAGTGCTAGAGATCGGGGGAGATCAGATACGCAGTATTTT
NA,TRBV7-2,many,TRBJ2-1,CASSLLGVSYNEQFF,TGTGCCAGCAGCTTATTGGGGGTTTCCTACAATGAGCAGTTCTTC
TRBD1,TRBV27,NA,TRBJ1-1,CASRPGQGLNTEAFF,TGTGCCAGCAGACCCGGACAGGGATTGAACACTGAAGCTTTCTTT
NA,TRBV7-2,NA,TRBJ1-5,CASSLRDFGSNQPQHF,TGTGCCAGCAGCCTCAGGGACTTCGGGAGCAATCAGCCCCAGCATTTT
NA,TRBV9,NA,TRBJ2-7,CASSVVGFPYEQYF,TGTGCCAGCAGCGTAGTGGGTTTTCCCTACGAGCAGTACTTC
NA,TRBV6-2/TRBV6-3,NA,TRBJ2-1,CASSPNPGSPYKYNEQFF,TGTGCCAGCAGTCCGAACCCTGGGAGCCCCTACAAATACAATGAGCAGTTCTTC
NA,TRBV7-2,NA,TRBJ1-1,CASSLASQPATEAFF,TGTGCCAGCAGCTTAGCGTCCCAACCCGCCACTGAAGCTTTCTTT
NA,TRBV29-1,many,TRBJ1-2,CSVEQYGYTF,TGCAGCGTTGAACAGTATGGCTACACCTTC
NA,TRBV7-3,NA,TRBJ2-5,CASSVWFGEAQYF,TGTGCCAGCAGCGTATGGTTCGGGGAGGCCCAGTACTTC
TRBD2,TRBV6-4,many,TRBJ2-2,CASALAGDAGELFF,TGTGCCAGCGCACTAGCGGGGGATGCCGGGGAGCTGTTTTTT
NA,TRBV12-3/TRBV12-4,NA,TRBJ1-5,CASSLLGWYSNQPQHF,TGTGCCAGCAGTTTACTCGGGTGGTATAGCAATCAGCCCCAGCATTTT
TRBD2,TRBV30,NA,TRBJ2-1,CAWSVLAGVEQFF,TGTGCCTGGAGTGTACTAGCGGGAGTTGAGCAGTTCTTC
TRBD1,TRBV7-9,NA,TRBJ2-2,CASSLRTGGGTGELFF,TGTGCCAGCAGCCTAAGGACAGGGGGCGGCACCGGGGAGCTGTTTTTT
TRBD1,TRBV7-9,NA,TRBJ1-4,CASSSHPGQQNEKLFF,TGTGCCAGCAGCTCGCACCCGGGACAGCAGAATGAAAAACTGTTTTTT
NA,TRBV7-9,NA,TRBJ1-1,CASSLEDGGTEAFF,TGTGCCAGCAGCTTAGAGGACGGGGGAACTGAAGCTTTCTTT
TRBD2,TRBV7-8,NA,TRBJ2-5,CASSLVGLAETQYF,TGTGCCAGCAGCTTGGTAGGACTAGCGGAGACCCAGTACTTC
NA,TRBV20-1,many,TRBJ2-1,CSARVGTRNNEQFF,TGCAGTGCTAGAGTTGGGACTCGGAACAATGAGCAGTTCTTC